Reported below is one T cell receptor (beta chain). An end of the junction differs from the germline gene, which may be a read error. Time point in this sample: pretreatment peripheral blood. These data belong to a study of PD-L1 blockade in urothelial cancer. About the research overall: The median T cell count in blood samples was about 140,000.

The CDR3 length is 17 residues. The germline V gene encodes CDR1 SSHAT and CDR2 FNYEAQ (reference sequence). The protocol was immunoSEQ multiplex PCR, while the TCRdb copy is restricted to in-frame clones and leaves out a portion. This table has 72,000 or so clones, approximately 83% appearing once. The J gene is TRBJ2-1, the V gene TRBV7-7, with 7 bases fitting TRBD1. Sequencing was performed on PBMCs, taken around atezolizumab (anti-PD-L1) treatment. This receptor was taken from a man in his fifties or sixties with urothelial cancer. CDR3 DNA: TGTGCTAGCAGCCAAATTCCTGGGCAGGGGGCCTACAATGAGCAGTTCTTC. It yields the protein CASSQIPGQGAYNEQFF.